This T cell receptor beta chain was observed in a study of T cell changes during pregnancy in multiple sclerosis. Sequenced by immunoSEQ multiplex PCR; TCRdb stores in-frame clones only, minus some. The table has roughly 89,000 clones, almost 95% seen once; the top ten hold roughly 2.4%. The CDR3 sequence is 11 residues long. Trimming took 7 bases from V and 5 from J, leaving 12 bases between them. Germline loops: CDR1 SQVTM, CDR2 ANQGSEA. The receptor was isolated from a female donor with multiple sclerosis, enrolled in a pregnancy study. J is TRBJ2-7 and V is TRBV29-1; D gene uncertain. This specimen consisted of peripheral blood, obtained in the third trimester of pregnancy. CDR3 protein: CSARKSNEQYF. CDR3 in DNA: TGCAGCGCTCGTAAGAGTAACGAGCAGTACTTC.